Following are 13 T cell receptor beta chains from one sample sequenced in a study of T cells after yellow fever vaccination. TCRdb re-derived calls from the 5' RACE reads in MiXCR, one entry per CDR3 protein. In the table there are about 340,000 distinct CDR3 sequences, about 9.5% of which are singletons. The starting material was PBMCs, obtained on the day of the first yellow fever vaccination. These receptors came from a young man who received the YFV17D yellow fever vaccine.

Only a few counts were recorded for this clonotype. V and J are TRBV7-3 and TRBJ2-1; D call uncertain. Germline V gene data show CDR1 as SGHTA and CDR2 as FQGTGA. The CDR3 sequence is 14 residues long. Trimming left V 6 bases short and J 8 bases short, with 17 bases between. The CDR3 reads CASSPGPANDEQFF. In DNA form, the CDR3 reads TGTGCCAGCAGTCCCGGGCCAGCAAACGATGAGCAGTTCTTC.

The chain links TRBV7-2 to TRBJ2-5; the match to TRBD1 covers 11 bases. Germline CDR1 SGHTA, CDR2 FQGNSA. This CDR3 has 16 residues. Trimming at V came to 5 bases and at J to 2 bases, leaving 7 bases not matched to a gene. Here the CDR3 DNA reads TGTGCCAGCAGCCGGAACCGGGACAGGGGGCAAGAGACCCAGTACTTC. It codes for CASSRNRDRGQETQYF.

Of note for this clonotype: This may arise from a read error, as a much more abundant clone is one base away. As the CDR3 is not closed by the conserved phenylalanine or tryptophan, this likely results from a read error. The chain links TRBV5-1 to TRBJ1-1, with no clear D. Germline V lookup: CDR1 SGHRS, CDR2 YFSETQ. The CDR3 has 15 amino acids. Deletions cut 0 bases from V and 0 bases from J, with 9 bases between. CDR3 sequence: CASSLEPQMNTEAFS. The CDR3 bases are TGCGCCAGCAGCTTGGAACCACAGATGAACACTGAAGCTTTCTCT.

J is TRBJ2-2 and V is TRBV20-1; TRBD2 aligns across 11 bases. The CDR3 is 16 amino acids. After removal of 5 bases from V and 6 bases from J, the junction contained 11 bases not matched to a gene. Germline assignment: CDR1 DFQATT and CDR2 SNEGSKA (reference sequence). The CDR3 sequence: CSARAGTSGFPGELFF. As DNA, the CDR3 is TGCAGTGCTCGAGCCGGGACTAGCGGTTTTCCCGGGGAGCTGTTTTTT.

The chain couples TRBV4-1 to TRBJ2-7; D remains unclear. The length of the CDR3 is 15 residues. Germline V gene data show CDR1 as MGHRA and CDR2 as YSYEKL. The germline V and J ends were trimmed by 1 base and 2 bases, with 12 bases remaining between them. The CDR3 loop is CASSQVPVGTYEQYF. The CDR3 DNA is TGCGCCAGCAGCCAAGTCCCCGTTGGGACCTACGAGCAGTACTTC.

In this sample, this clonotype turned up a few times. V usage is TRBV4-3 and J usage is TRBJ1-1; D remains ambiguous. Germline CDR1 reads LGHNA; CDR2 reads YSLEER. Trimming pared 1 base from V and 2 bases from J, leaving 8 bases between. This CDR3 has 14 amino acids. CDR3 amino acids: CASSQVIRNTEAFF. For the CDR3, the DNA is TGCGCCAGCAGCCAAGTTATCCGTAACACTGAAGCTTTCTTT.

This clonotype was counted between two and nine times. V and J are TRBV20-1 and TRBJ2-3, with D perhaps matching TRBD2 (6 bases). The V and J ends lost 0 bases and 2 bases respectively, with 12 bases between them. The CDR3 runs 15 residues. CDR1 is DFQATT and CDR2 is SNEGSKA in the germline V gene (reference sequence). CDR3 sequence (DNA): TGCAGTGCTAGAGAGGTGGGGGGACCCACAGATACGCAGTATTTT. The encoded protein is CSAREVGGPTDTQYF.

This chain connects TRBV5-4 to TRBJ2-1; 9 positions match TRBD2. The CDR3 loop spans 15 amino acids. CDR1 is SGHNT, CDR2 YYREEE, per germline (reference sequence). V was pared by 0 bases and J by 7 bases, with 5 bases of the junction left unmatched. For the CDR3, the DNA is TGTGCCAGCAGCTTGGGGCGGGGGGGCGATAATGAGCAGTTCTTC. Translation: CASSLGRGGDNEQFF.

This clonotype was found many times. This chain uses TRBV5-1 with TRBJ1-2; D remains ambiguous. This CDR3 comprises 14 residues. Germline V gene lookup returns CDR1 SGHRS and CDR2 YFSETQ. V gave up 0 bases and J gave up 6 bases, with 12 bases separating them. The chain's CDR3 is CASSLASSADGYTF. In nucleotides, the CDR3 is TGCGCCAGCAGCTTGGCCAGCTCCGCGGATGGCTACACCTTC.

The V gene is TRBV5-1, the J gene TRBJ2-3, with 10 bases lining up with TRBD1. The V gene end was trimmed by 4 bases and the J gene end by 2 bases; junction bases not matched to a gene: 4. Looked up from germline, CDR1 is SGHRS and CDR2 is YFSETQ. This CDR3 is 15 amino acids long. The CDR3 coding sequence is TGCGCCAGCAGCGCCGGGACAGGGGCCACAGATACGCAGTATTTT. This sequence encodes CASSAGTGATDTQYF.

The chain has TRBV20-1 and TRBJ2-1; 7 nucleotides align to TRBD1. The junction had 15 bases not matched to a gene; V was cut back by 6 bases and J by 10 bases. Germline V gene sequence: CDR1 DFQATT, CDR2 SNEGSKA (reference sequence). This CDR3 is built from 14 residues. The CDR3 here is CSAPPGQFSREQFF. The CDR3 coding sequence is TGCAGTGCCCCACCGGGACAGTTTTCTCGGGAGCAGTTCTTC.

This clonotype was seen more than once but under ten times. The chain uses TRBV4-1 and TRBJ2-5; tentative D call: TRBD2 (6 bases). V lost 4 bases to trimming and J lost 5 bases, with 17 bases between them. The germline CDR1 and CDR2 sequences are MGHRA and YSYEKL. CDR3 length: 15 residues. The CDR3 DNA sequence: TGCGCCAGCAGCCGCCTCCGGAGGGAAGGGGAGACCCAGTACTTC. As protein: CASSRLRREGETQYF.

A few counts support this clonotype. V usage is TRBV20-1 and J usage is TRBJ1-3; D may be TRBD1 (5 bases). CDR3 length equals 15 residues. CDR1 is DFQATT, CDR2 SNEGSKA, per germline (reference sequence). Trimming left V 4 bases short and J 0 bases short, with 13 bases between. This CDR3 reads CSATAREDSGNTIYF. Here the CDR3 DNA reads TGCAGTGCTACGGCCAGGGAGGACTCTGGAAACACCATATATTTT.